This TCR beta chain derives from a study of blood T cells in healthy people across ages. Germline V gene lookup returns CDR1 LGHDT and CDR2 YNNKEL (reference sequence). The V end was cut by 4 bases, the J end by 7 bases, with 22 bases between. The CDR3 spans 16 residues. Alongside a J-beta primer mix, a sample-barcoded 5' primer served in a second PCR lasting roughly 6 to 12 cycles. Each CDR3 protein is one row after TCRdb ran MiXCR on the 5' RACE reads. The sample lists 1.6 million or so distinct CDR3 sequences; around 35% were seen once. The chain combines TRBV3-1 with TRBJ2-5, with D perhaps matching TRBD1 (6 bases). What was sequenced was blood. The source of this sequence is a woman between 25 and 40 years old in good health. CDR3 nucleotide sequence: TGTGCCAGCAGCCGCGAAGGGGAGCCCCCCAGGGGGACCCAGTACTTC. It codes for CASSREGEPPRGTQYF.